Sequencing of this T cell receptor beta chain was carried out in a study of T cell repertoires in cytomegalovirus infection. Findings and limits, study-wide: Clonotype analysis showed dominance of the ex vivo response by HLA-C-restricted CMV-specific TCR beta clonotypes.

This clonotype was seen more than once but under ten times. Its specificity is unknown. The length of the CDR3 is 12 residues. The V and J ends lost 6 bases and 6 bases respectively, with 12 bases between them. Germline V lookup: CDR1 MDHEN, CDR2 SYDVKM. TCRdb redid the calling of the reads with MiXCR, one entry per CDR3 protein. The table includes some 200,000 distinct CDR3 sequences, about 21% detected once. The sample comprised PBMCs. The rearrangement uses TRBV28 and TRBJ2-7; D is undetermined. The clonotype comes from a human donor in good health (CMV status not recorded). Some clones in this sample may be carry-over from other donors' samples. CDR3 nucleotide sequence: TGTGCCAGCAGCTTGTACCGAGGCGAGCAGTACTTC. Its protein is CASSLYRGEQYF.